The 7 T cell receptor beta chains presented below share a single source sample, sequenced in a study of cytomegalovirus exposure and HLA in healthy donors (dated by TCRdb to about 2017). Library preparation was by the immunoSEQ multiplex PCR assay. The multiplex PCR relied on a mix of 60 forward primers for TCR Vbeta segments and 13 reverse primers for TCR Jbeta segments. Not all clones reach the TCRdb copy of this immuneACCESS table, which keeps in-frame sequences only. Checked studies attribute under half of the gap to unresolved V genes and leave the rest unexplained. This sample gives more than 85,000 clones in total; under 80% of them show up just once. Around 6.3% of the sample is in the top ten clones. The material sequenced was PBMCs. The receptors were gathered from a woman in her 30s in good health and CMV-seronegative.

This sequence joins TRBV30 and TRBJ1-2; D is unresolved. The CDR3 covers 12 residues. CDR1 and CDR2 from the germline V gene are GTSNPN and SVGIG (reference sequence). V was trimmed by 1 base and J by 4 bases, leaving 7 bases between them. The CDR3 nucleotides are TGTGCCTGGAGTGGGGAGTCCTATGGCTACACCTTC. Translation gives CAWSGESYGYTF.

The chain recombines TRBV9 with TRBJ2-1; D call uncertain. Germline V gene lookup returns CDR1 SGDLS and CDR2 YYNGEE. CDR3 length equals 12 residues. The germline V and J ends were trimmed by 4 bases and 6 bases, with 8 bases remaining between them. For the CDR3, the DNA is TGTGCCAGCAGCTCCAGTGGCAATGAGCAGTTCTTC. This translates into CASSSSGNEQFF.

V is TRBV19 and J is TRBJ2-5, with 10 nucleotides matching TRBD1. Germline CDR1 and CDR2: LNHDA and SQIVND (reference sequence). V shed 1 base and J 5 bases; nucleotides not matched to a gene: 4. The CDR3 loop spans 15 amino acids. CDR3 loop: CASSIGDRGRETQYF. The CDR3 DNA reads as TGTGCCAGTAGTATAGGGGACAGGGGCAGGGAGACCCAGTACTTC.

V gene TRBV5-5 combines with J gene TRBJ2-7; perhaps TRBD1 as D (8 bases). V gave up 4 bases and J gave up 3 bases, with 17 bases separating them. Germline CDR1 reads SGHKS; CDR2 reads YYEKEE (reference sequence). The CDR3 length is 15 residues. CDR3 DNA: TGTGCCAGCAGCAGAACAGGGGGGGACCTCTACGAGCAGTACTTC. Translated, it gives CASSRTGGDLYEQYF.

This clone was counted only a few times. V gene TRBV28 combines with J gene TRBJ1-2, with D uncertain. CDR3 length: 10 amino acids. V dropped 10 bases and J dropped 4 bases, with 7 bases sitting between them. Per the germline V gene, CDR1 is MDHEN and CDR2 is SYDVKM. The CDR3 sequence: CATSFYGYTF. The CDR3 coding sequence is TGTGCCACTTCGTTCTATGGCTACACCTTC.

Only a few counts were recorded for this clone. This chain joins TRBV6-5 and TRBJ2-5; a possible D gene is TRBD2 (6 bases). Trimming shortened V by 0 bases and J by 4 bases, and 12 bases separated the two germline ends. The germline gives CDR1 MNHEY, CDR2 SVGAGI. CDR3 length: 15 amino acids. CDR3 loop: CASSYSTHGGETQYF. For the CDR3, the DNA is TGTGCCAGCAGTTACTCGACGCACGGGGGAGAGACCCAGTACTTC.

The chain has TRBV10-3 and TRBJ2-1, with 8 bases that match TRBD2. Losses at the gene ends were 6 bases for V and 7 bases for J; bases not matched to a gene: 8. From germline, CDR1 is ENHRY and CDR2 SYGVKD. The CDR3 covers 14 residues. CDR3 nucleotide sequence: TGTGCCATCAGCGGGGGGGCGGGTTGGAATGAGCAGTTCTTC. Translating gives CAISGGAGWNEQFF.